The 5 T cell receptor beta chains below were found in one sample sequenced in a study of blood T cells in healthy people across ages. The second PCR ran about 6 to 11 cycles with a sample-barcoded 5' primer and J-beta primers. One entry per CDR3 protein, called by TCRdb with MiXCR from the 5' RACE reads. This sample yields about 680,000 distinct CDR3 sequences, of which over 45% are seen a single time; around a third belongs to the top ten. The sample was blood. All receptors come from a woman aged 55 to 70 in good health.

The V call is TRBV28, the J call TRBJ1-2, with unresolved D. CDR3 length equals 12 residues. CDR1 is MDHEN, CDR2 SYDVKM, per germline. V was pared by 1 base and J by 7 bases, with 7 bases between. CDR3 amino acids: CASSLLGSGYTF. As DNA, the CDR3 is TGTGCCAGCAGTTTATTGGGCAGTGGCTACACCTTC.

J is TRBJ2-7 and V is TRBV7-2; the D call may be TRBD1 or TRBD2 (5 bases each). The assigned J gene may be wrong: the sequence end matches TRBJ2-4 better. The CDR3 length is 15 residues. From germline, CDR1 is SGHTA and CDR2 FQGNSA. CDR3 in amino acids: CASSLSTGTANIQYF. DNA of the CDR3: TGTGCCAGCAGCCTTAGCACCGGGACGGCAAACATTCAGTACTTC.

As to this clonotype: One end of the junction does not line up with germline, which may come from a read error. V and J are TRBV5-1 and TRBJ2-1; D is uncertain. CDR1 is SGHRS, CDR2 YFSETQ, per germline. The CDR3 length is 14 residues. For the CDR3, the DNA is TGCGCCAACAGCCCCGCCAGCTCCTACAATGAGCAGTTCTTC. The encoded protein is CANSPASSYNEQFF. Using reference TRBV5-1 and TRBJ2-1 for the parts outside the CDR3, the full variable domain is KAGVTQTPRYLIKTRGQQVTLSCSPISGHRSVSWYQQTPGQGLQFLFEYFSETQRNKGNFPGRFSGRQFSNSRSEMNVSTLELGDSALYLCANSPASSYNEQFFGPGTRLTVL.

The gene calls are TRBV20-1 and TRBJ2-7; unclear D gene. The CDR3 runs 12 residues. CDR1 DFQATT and CDR2 SNEGSKA come from the germline V gene (reference sequence). Trimming shortened V by 3 bases and J by 3 bases, and 9 bases separated the two germline ends. The CDR3 loop is CSASSENYEQYF. Written as DNA, the CDR3 is TGCAGTGCTAGCAGTGAAAACTACGAGCAGTACTTC.

This clonotype was observed a handful of times. This sequence joins TRBV7-2 and TRBJ2-7, with TRBD1 matching over 9 bases. V shed 5 bases, J shed 7 bases, and the junction held 12 bases outside the gene matches. This CDR3 has 15 residues. Germline CDR1 is SGHTA and CDR2 is FQGNSA. The CDR3 reads CASSRSGGQGREQYF. The DNA of the CDR3 is TGTGCCAGCAGCCGATCGGGTGGACAGGGGCGGGAGCAGTACTTC.